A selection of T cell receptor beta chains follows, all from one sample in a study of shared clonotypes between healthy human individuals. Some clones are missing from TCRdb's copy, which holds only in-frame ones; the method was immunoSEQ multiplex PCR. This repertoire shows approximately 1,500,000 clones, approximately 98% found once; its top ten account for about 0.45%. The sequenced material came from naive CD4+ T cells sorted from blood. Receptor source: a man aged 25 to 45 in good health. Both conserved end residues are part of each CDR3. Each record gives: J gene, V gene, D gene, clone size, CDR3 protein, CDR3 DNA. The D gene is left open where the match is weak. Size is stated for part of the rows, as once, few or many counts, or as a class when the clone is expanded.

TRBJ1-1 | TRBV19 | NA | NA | CASSIETGQNTEAFF | TGTGCCAGTAGTATAGAGACCGGACAGAACACTGAAGCTTTCTTT
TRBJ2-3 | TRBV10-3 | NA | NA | CAIRSGRSTDTQYF | TGTGCCATCAGATCAGGCAGAAGCACAGATACGCAGTATTTT
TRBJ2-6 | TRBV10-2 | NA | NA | CASSGIQYRANVLTF | TGCGCCAGCAGTGGGATACAGTACAGGGCCAACGTCCTGACTTTC
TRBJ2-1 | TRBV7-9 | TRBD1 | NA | CASSPRTGGAYNEQFF | TGTGCCAGCAGCCCCCGGACAGGGGGAGCCTACAATGAGCAGTTCTTC
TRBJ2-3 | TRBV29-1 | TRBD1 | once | CSVADRGPADTQYF | TGCAGCGTAGCGGACAGGGGGCCAGCAGATACGCAGTATTTT
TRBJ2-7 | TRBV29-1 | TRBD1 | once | CSVKGTVYEQYF | TGCAGCGTGAAGGGGACAGTCTACGAGCAGTACTTC
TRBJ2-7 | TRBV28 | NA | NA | CASSLSFYEQYF | TGTGCCAGCAGTTTATCCTTCTACGAGCAGTACTTC
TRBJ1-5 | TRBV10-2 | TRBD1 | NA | CASSRQGQNQPQHF | TGCGCCAGCAGTCGACAGGGGCAGAATCAGCCCCAGCATTTT
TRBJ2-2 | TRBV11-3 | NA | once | CASSSTRSTGELFF | TGTGCCAGCAGCTCGACTAGATCAACCGGGGAGCTGTTTTTT
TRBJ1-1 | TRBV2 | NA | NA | CASSSSAGDTEAFF | NA
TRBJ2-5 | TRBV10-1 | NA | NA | CASEGRDGETQYF | TGCGCCAGCGAGGGGCGGGATGGGGAGACCCAGTACTTC
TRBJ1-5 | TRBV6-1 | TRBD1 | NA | CASSATGASQPQHF | TGTGCCAGCAGTGCGACAGGGGCTTCTCAGCCCCAGCATTTT
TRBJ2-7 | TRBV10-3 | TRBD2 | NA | CAISEPSGSYEQYF | TGTGCCATCAGTGAGCCTAGCGGTTCCTACGAGCAGTACTTC
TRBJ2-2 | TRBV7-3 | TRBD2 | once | CASSYKLAGGSATNTGELFF | TGTGCCAGCAGCTATAAACTAGCGGGAGGGTCGGCCACGAACACCGGGGAGCTGTTTTTT
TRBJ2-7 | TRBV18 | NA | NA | CASSLYTGGSYEQYF | TGTGCCAGCTCTCTTTACACAGGAGGCTCCTACGAGCAGTACTTC
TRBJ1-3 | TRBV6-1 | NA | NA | CASRVSPSGNTIYF | TGTGCCAGCAGGGTTTCCCCCTCTGGAAACACCATATATTTT